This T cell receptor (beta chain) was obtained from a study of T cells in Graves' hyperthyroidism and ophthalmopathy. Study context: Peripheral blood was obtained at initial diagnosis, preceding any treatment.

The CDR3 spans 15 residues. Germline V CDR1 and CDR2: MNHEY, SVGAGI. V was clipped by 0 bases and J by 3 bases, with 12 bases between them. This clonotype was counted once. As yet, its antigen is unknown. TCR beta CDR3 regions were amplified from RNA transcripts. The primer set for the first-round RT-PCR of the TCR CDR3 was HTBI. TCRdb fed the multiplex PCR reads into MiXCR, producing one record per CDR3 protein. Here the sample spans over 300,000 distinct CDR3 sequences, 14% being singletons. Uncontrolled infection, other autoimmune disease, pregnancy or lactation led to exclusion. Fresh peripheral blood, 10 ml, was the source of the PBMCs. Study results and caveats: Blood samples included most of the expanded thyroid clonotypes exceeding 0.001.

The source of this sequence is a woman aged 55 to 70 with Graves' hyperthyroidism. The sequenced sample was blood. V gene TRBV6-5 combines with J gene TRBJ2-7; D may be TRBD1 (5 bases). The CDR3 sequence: CASSYSSTGYYEQYF. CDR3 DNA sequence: TGTGCCAGCAGTTACTCGAGCACAGGATACTACGAGCAGTACTTC.